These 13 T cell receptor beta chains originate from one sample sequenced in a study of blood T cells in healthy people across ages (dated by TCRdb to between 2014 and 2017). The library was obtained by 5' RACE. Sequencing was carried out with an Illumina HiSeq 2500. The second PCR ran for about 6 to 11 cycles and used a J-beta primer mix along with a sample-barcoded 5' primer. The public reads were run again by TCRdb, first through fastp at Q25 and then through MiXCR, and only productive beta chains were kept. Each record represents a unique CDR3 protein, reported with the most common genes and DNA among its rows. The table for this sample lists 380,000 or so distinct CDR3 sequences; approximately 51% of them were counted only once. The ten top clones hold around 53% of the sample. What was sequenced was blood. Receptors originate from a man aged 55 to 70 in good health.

The CDR3 reads CASRQPGLAGPDTQFF. The CDR3 DNA reads TGTGCCAGCAGACAACCGGGACTAGCGGGACCAGATACGCAGTTCTTC. The rearrangement uses TRBV7-2 and TRBJ2-1; 13 bases are shared with TRBD2. CDR3 length: 16 residues. The germline CDR1 and CDR2 sequences are SGHTA and FQGNSA. V trimming: 6 bases; J trimming: 12 bases; junction bases outside the gene matches: 14.

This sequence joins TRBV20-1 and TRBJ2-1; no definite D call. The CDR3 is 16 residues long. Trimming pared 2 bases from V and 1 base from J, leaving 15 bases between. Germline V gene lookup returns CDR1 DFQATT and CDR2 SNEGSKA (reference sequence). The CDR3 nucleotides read TGCAGTGCTAGACCTACCGGCGGCTGGTCCTACAATGAGCAGTTCTTC. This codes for CSARPTGGWSYNEQFF.

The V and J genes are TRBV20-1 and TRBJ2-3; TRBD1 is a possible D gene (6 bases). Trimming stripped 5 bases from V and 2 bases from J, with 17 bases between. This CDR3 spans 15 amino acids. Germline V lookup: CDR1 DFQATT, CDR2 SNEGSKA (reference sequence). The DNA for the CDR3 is TGCAGTGCTTCCAACAGGGTATCGATCACAGATACGCAGTATTTT. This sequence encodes CSASNRVSITDTQYF.

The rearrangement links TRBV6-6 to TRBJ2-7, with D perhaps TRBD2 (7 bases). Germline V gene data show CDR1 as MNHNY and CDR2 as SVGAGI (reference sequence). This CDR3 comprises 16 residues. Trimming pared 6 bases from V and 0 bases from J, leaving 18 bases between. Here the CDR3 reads CASSYDSAGASYEQYF. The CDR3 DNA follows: TGTGCCAGCAGCTACGACTCGGCGGGGGCCTCCTACGAGCAGTACTTC.

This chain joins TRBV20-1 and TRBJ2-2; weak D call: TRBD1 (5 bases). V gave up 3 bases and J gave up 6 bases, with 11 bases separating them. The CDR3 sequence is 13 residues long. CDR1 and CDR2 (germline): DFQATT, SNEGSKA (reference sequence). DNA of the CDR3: TGCAGTGCTAGTCAAGGGGCCGCCGGGGAGCTGTTTTTT. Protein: CSASQGAAGELFF.

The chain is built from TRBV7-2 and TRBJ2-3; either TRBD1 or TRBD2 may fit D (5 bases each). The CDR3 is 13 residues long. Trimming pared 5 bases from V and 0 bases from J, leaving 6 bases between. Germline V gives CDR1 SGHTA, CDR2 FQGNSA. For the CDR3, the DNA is TGTGCCAGCAGCGGGGGAAGCACAGATACGCAGTATTTT. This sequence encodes CASSGGSTDTQYF.

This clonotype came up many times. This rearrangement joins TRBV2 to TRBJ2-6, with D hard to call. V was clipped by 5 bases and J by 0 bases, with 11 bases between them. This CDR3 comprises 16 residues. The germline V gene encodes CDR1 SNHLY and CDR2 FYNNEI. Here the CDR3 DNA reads TGTGCCAGCAGTTGGGTCGAGCCCTCTGGGGCCAACGTCCTGACTTTC. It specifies CASSWVEPSGANVLTF.

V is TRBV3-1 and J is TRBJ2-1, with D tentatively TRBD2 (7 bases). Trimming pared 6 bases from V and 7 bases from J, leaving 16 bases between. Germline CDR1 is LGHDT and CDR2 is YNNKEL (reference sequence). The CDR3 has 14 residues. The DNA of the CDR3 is TGTGCCAGCAGTCACGCGGGGGCCCATAATGAGCAGTTCTTC. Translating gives CASSHAGAHNEQFF.

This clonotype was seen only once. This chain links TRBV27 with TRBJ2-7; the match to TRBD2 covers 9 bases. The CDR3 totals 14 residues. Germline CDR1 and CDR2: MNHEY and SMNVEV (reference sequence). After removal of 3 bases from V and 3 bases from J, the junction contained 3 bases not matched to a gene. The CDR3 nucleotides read TGTGCCAGCAGTTTCCTAGCGGGGTTCTACGAGCAGTACTTC. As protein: CASSFLAGFYEQYF.

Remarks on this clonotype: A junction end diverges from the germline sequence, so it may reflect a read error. The CDR3 sequence: CASSLVGIAGGPRYEQYF. CDR3 coding DNA: TGCGCCAGCAGCTTAGTCGGGATAGCGGGAGGGCCTAGGTACGAGCAGTACTTC. V and J are TRBV7-2 and TRBJ2-5; TRBD2 matches 11 bases. The assigned J gene may be wrong: the sequence end matches TRBJ2-7 better. The germline gives CDR1 SGHTA, CDR2 FQGNSA. This CDR3 is built from 18 residues.

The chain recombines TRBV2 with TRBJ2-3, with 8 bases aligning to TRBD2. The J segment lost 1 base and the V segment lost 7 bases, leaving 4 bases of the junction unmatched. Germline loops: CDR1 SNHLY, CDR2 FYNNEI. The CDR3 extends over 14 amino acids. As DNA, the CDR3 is TGTGCCAGCATCTGGCGGGAGGGCACAGATACGCAGTATTTT. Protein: CASIWREGTDTQYF.

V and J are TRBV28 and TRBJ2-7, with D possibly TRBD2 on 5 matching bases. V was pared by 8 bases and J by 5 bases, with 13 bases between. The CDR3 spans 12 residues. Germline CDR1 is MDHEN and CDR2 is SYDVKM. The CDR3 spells CASGSLGDEQYF. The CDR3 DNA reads TGTGCCAGCGGGAGCCTGGGCGACGAGCAGTACTTC.

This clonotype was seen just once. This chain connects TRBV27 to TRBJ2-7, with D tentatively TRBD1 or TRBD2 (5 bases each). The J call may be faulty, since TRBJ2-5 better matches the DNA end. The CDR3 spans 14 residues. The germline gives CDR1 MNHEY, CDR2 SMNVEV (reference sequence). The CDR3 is CASSFSGTVETQYF. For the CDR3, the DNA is TGTGCCAGCAGTTTTTCCGGGACGGTAGAGACCCAGTACTTC.